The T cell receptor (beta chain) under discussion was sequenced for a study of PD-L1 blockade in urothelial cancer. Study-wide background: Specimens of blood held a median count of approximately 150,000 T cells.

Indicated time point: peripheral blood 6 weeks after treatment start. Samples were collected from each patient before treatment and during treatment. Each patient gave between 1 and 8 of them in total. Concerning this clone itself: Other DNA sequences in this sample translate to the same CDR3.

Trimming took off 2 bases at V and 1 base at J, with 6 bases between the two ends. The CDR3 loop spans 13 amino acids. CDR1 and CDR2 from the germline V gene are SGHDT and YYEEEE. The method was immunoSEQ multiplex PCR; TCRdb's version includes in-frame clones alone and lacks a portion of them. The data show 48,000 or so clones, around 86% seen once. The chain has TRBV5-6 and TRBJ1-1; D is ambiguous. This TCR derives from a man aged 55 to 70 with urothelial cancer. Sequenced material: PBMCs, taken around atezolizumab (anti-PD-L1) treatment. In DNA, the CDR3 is TGTGCCAGCAGCTTACAGAGGAACACTGAAGCTTTCTTT. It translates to CASSLQRNTEAFF.